The entry that follows covers one T cell receptor beta chain sequence. The data originate from a study of blood T cell repertoires in COVID-19. Study in general: Donors in the United States, Italy and Spain gave samples during acute or convalescent COVID-19. T cells, B-cell-depleted T cells, or PBMCs provided the cDNA or gDNA that served as material.

The J segment lost 3 bases and the V segment lost 7 bases, leaving 8 bases of the junction unmatched. In germline, CDR1 is SGHRS, CDR2 YFSETQ. The CDR3 extends over 14 amino acids. In the authors' workflow: By means of reference gene primer amplification, nucleated cell counts were estimated. Repertoires were generated with immunoSEQ multiplex PCR, while TCRdb's copy carries only in-frame clones and drops some. V and J calls and clone size follow that table, whereas D and trimming were derived from the DNA. The sample includes about 89,000 clones, more than 60% of them seen just once. The V gene is TRBV5-1, the J gene TRBJ2-5; TRBD2 matches at 8 bases. The sequenced sample consisted of peripheral blood. This clonotype was sampled from a human donor in a cohort sampled during active COVID-19. The CDR3 is CASGPGTSKETQYF. Written as DNA, the CDR3 is TGCGCCAGCGGCCCCGGGACTAGTAAAGAGACCCAGTACTTC.